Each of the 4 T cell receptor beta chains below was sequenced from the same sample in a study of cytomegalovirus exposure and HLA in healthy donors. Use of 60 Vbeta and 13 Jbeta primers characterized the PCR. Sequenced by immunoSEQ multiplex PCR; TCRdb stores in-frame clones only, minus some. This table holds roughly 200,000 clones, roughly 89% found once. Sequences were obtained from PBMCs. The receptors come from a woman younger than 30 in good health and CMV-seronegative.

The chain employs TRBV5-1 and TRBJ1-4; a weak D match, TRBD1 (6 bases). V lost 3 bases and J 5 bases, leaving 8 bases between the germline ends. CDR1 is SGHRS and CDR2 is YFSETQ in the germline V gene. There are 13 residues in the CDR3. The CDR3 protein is CASSSGQNEKLFF. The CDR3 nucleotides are TGCGCCAGCAGCTCGGGACAAAATGAAAAACTGTTTTTT.

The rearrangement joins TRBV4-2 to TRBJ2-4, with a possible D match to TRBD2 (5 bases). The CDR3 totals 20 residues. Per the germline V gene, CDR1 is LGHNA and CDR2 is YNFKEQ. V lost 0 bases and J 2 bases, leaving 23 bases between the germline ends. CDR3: CASSQDLGPSLAISKNIQYF. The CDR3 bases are TGTGCCAGCAGCCAAGATTTGGGCCCTTCCCTAGCCATATCCAAAAACATTCAGTACTTC.

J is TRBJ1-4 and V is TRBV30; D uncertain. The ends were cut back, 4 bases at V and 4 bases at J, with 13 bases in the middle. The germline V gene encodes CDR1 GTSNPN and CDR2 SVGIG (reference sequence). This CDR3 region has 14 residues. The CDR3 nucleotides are TGTGCCTGGACCCCGGGAATTAGTAATGAAAAACTGTTTTTT. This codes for CAWTPGISNEKLFF.

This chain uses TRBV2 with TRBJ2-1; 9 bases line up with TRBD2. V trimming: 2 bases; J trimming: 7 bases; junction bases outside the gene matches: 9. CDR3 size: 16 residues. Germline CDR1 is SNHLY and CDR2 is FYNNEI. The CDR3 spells CASSEWGGGAGNEQFF. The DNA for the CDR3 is TGTGCCAGCAGTGAATGGGGCGGGGGGGCCGGAAATGAGCAGTTCTTC.